These 17 T cell receptor beta chains were sequenced from one sample in a study of cytomegalovirus exposure and HLA in healthy donors. A multiplex PCR was run with 60 Vbeta primers and 13 Jbeta primers. Generated by immunoSEQ multiplex PCR, the TCRdb table keeps only in-frame clones and is missing some. The data hold 200,000 to 300,000 clones, with almost 85% observed a single time. Material: PBMCs. The source of these receptors is a woman aged 40 to 55 in good health and CMV-seropositive.

The V gene is TRBV18, the J gene TRBJ2-3; 8 nucleotides match TRBD1. CDR1 is KGHSH and CDR2 is LQKENI in the germline V gene. After removal of 0 bases from V and 1 base from J, the junction contained 3 bases not matched to a gene. The length of the CDR3 is 16 residues. The CDR3, as DNA: TGTGCCAGCTCACCACCTACGGGACAGGGCACAGATACGCAGTATTTT. Translation gives CASSPPTGQGTDTQYF.

The chain is built from TRBV19 and TRBJ2-7; TRBD2 aligns across 7 bases. Looked up from germline, CDR1 is LNHDA and CDR2 is SQIVND (reference sequence). Unmatched junction bases numbered 6, after V lost 4 bases and J lost 6 bases. The CDR3 loop spans 13 amino acids. The CDR3 is CASSSRTRGEQYF. DNA for the CDR3: TGTGCCAGTAGTAGCAGGACTAGGGGCGAGCAGTACTTC.

The rearrangement links TRBV6-6 to TRBJ1-1; D call uncertain. CDR1 is MNHNY, CDR2 SVGAGI, per germline (reference sequence). This CDR3 has 11 residues. With 6 bases removed from V and 8 bases from J, the gap between germline ends came to 10 bases. CDR3 sequence: CASRLQIEAFF. The CDR3, as DNA: TGTGCCAGCAGGCTCCAGATCGAAGCTTTCTTT.

V gene TRBV6-5 combines with J gene TRBJ1-1, with 9 bases lining up with TRBD1. V was pared by 10 bases and J by 4 bases, with 7 bases of the junction left unmatched. CDR3 length: 13 residues. CDR1 and CDR2 (germline): MNHEY, SVGAGI. Here the CDR3 reads CATWTGAVTEAFF. The CDR3 region has the DNA TGTGCCACCTGGACAGGGGCGGTCACTGAAGCTTTCTTT.

This clone was counted only a few times. V usage is TRBV7-2 and J usage is TRBJ1-2; D remains unclear. CDR1 is SGHTA and CDR2 is FQGNSA in the germline V gene. V shed 2 bases and J shed 4 bases, with 11 bases lying between them. This CDR3 spans 14 amino acids. CDR3 in amino acids: CASSLNSGSYGYTF. The DNA for the CDR3 is TGTGCCAGCAGCTTAAATTCGGGGAGCTATGGCTACACCTTC.

The chain is built from TRBV5-1 and TRBJ2-1, with 14 bases lining up with TRBD2. Trimming at V came to 3 bases and at J to 0 bases, leaving 2 bases not matched to a gene. The germline V gene has CDR1 SGHRS and CDR2 YFSETQ. The CDR3 extends over 17 amino acids. CDR3 nucleotides: TGCGCCAGCAGCTCGGGACTAGCGGGAGTCTCCTACAATGAGCAGTTCTTC. Translating gives CASSSGLAGVSYNEQFF.

V is TRBV7-2 and J is TRBJ2-1, with 7 nucleotides matching TRBD2. Germline V gives CDR1 SGHTA, CDR2 FQGNSA. CDR3 length: 14 amino acids. The V and J ends lost 5 bases and 4 bases, in that order; junction bases with no gene match: 5. The CDR3 bases are TGTGCCAGCAGCCATGAGCGGGAATACAATGAGCAGTTCTTC. This codes for CASSHEREYNEQFF.

The CDR3 DNA follows: TGTGCCAGTAGTATACAATTACACACAGGGAAGAAGACCGGGGAGCTGTTTTTT. Its protein product is CASSIQLHTGKKTGELFF. The V and J genes are TRBV19 and TRBJ2-2, with D possibly matching TRBD1 (6 bases). Looked up from germline, CDR1 is LNHDA and CDR2 is SQIVND (reference sequence). The CDR3 consists of 18 residues. Trimming stripped 2 bases from V and 5 bases from J, with 21 bases between. The variable domain in full, completed from reference TRBV19 and TRBJ2-2, reads DGGITQSPKYLFRKEGQNVTLSCEQNLNHDAMYWYRQDPGQGLRLIYYSQIVNDFQKGDIAEGYSVSREKKESFPLTVTSAQKNPTAFYLCASSIQLHTGKKTGELFFGEGSRLTVL.

This clone was observed a handful of times. The rearrangement joins TRBV27 to TRBJ2-1; 7 bases match TRBD1. Unmatched junction bases numbered 8, after V lost 5 bases and J lost 4 bases. This CDR3 comprises 15 residues. CDR1 and CDR2 (germline): MNHEY, SMNVEV (reference sequence). The CDR3 DNA sequence: TGTGCCAGCAGTACTTTCGGGACAGATTACAATGAGCAGTTCTTC. The encoded protein is CASSTFGTDYNEQFF.

The gene calls are TRBV9 and TRBJ2-7; tentatively, D is TRBD2 (6 bases). Germline V gene sequence: CDR1 SGDLS, CDR2 YYNGEE. V was clipped by 0 bases and J by 3 bases, with 13 bases between them. This CDR3 region has 15 residues. In DNA form, the CDR3 reads TGTGCCAGCAGCGTAGAGGTTGGGGGGAACTACGAGCAGTACTTC. It encodes CASSVEVGGNYEQYF.

V gene TRBV28 combines with J gene TRBJ2-7; D is perhaps TRBD2 (6 bases). CDR1 and CDR2 from the germline V gene are MDHEN and SYDVKM. The CDR3 totals 15 residues. Trimming pared 8 bases from V and 0 bases from J, leaving 17 bases between. The CDR3 here is CASSSGGGDSYEQYF. CDR3 DNA: TGTGCCAGCTCGTCAGGAGGCGGGGACTCCTACGAGCAGTACTTC.

The chain recombines TRBV4-3 with TRBJ1-5; maybe TRBD1 (5 bases). The V end was cut by 0 bases, the J end by 0 bases, with 12 bases between. CDR1 is LGHNA and CDR2 is YSLEER in the germline V gene. This CDR3 contains 17 residues. The CDR3: CASSQERGENSNQPQHF. The DNA of the CDR3 is TGCGCCAGCAGCCAAGAGCGGGGCGAGAATAGCAATCAGCCCCAGCATTTT.

This clone was found once. The chain carries TRBV18 and TRBJ2-2; 7 nucleotides match TRBD2. The CDR3 runs to 18 residues. Germline V CDR1 and CDR2: KGHSH, LQKENI. Trimming at V came to 2 bases and at J to 0 bases, leaving 9 bases not matched to a gene. The CDR3 DNA sequence: TGTGCCAGCTCACCATTTGCCAGCGGGAAAGCGAACACCGGGGAGCTGTTTTTT. Its protein is CASSPFASGKANTGELFF.

The rearrangement joins TRBV19 to TRBJ2-2; D may be TRBD2 (5 bases). V lost 7 bases to trimming and J lost 4 bases, with 16 bases between them. Germline V lookup: CDR1 LNHDA, CDR2 SQIVND (reference sequence). CDR3 length: 15 amino acids. CDR3 nucleotides: TGTGCCAGTACCCCTCGGACTGTCTTCACCGGGGAGCTGTTTTTT. This sequence encodes CASTPRTVFTGELFF. Full variable domain (remainder filled in from reference TRBV19 and TRBJ2-2): DGGITQSPKYLFRKEGQNVTLSCEQNLNHDAMYWYRQDPGQGLRLIYYSQIVNDFQKGDIAEGYSVSREKKESFPLTVTSAQKNPTAFYLCASTPRTVFTGELFFGEGSRLTVL.

This chain links TRBV7-2 with TRBJ1-3, with D perhaps matching TRBD1 (5 bases). Germline assignment: CDR1 SGHTA and CDR2 FQGNSA. The CDR3 is made up of 15 amino acids. Trimming cost V 5 bases and J 0 bases, with 11 bases left between them. CDR3 residues: CASSEVGGSGNTIYF. The DNA for the CDR3 is TGTGCCAGCAGCGAAGTGGGGGGCTCTGGAAACACCATATATTTT. Combining the CDR3 with reference TRBV7-2 and TRBJ1-3 gives the whole variable domain GAGVSQSPSNKVTEKGKDVELRCDPISGHTALYWYRQSLGQGLEFLIYFQGNSAPDKSGLPSDRFSAERTGGSVSTLTIQRTQQEDSAVYLCASSEVGGSGNTIYFGEGSWLTVV.

The sample holds one count of this clone. The chain uses TRBV11-2 and TRBJ1-3; 10 bases line up with TRBD1. Trimming removed 5 bases from V and 3 bases from J; junction bases left unmatched: 4. Germline values: CDR1 SGHAT, CDR2 FQNNGV. The CDR3 totals 15 residues. CDR3: CASSGGTGVGNTIYF. In DNA form, the CDR3 reads TGTGCCAGCAGCGGAGGGACAGGGGTTGGAAACACCATATATTTT.

The V gene is TRBV6-5, the J gene TRBJ2-7; maybe TRBD1 (6 bases). The germline V gene encodes CDR1 MNHEY and CDR2 SVGAGI. The ends were cut back, 6 bases at V and 2 bases at J, with 11 bases in the middle. The CDR3 loop spans 13 amino acids. As DNA, the CDR3 is TGTGCCAGCAGACAGGGTACGCCCTACGAGCAGTACTTC. It encodes CASRQGTPYEQYF.